These 20 T cell receptor beta chains originate from one sample sequenced in a study of blood T cells in healthy people across ages. Primers used in a second PCR of about 7 to 12 cycles were a sample-barcoded 5' primer and a J-beta primer mix. TCRdb reprocessed the 5' RACE reads via MiXCR and lists one record per CDR3 protein. Altogether 1.5 million to 2 million distinct CDR3 sequences are present, about 28% being singletons, with the ten largest covering less than 9.5%. Material for sequencing was blood. Every receptor here comes from a woman aged 25 to 45 in good health.

This clonotype was counted ten times or more. The rearrangement joins TRBV7-2 to TRBJ2-3; D not certain. The CDR3 runs to 12 residues. Germline CDR1 reads SGHTA; CDR2 reads FQGNSA. Trimming left V 5 bases short and J 2 bases short, with 5 bases between. The CDR3 DNA is TGTGCCAGCAGCCGAGACACAGATACGCAGTATTTT. Its translation is CASSRDTDTQYF.

The chain joins TRBV20-1 to TRBJ2-2; D uncertain. This CDR3 spans 16 amino acids. Germline V gene sequence: CDR1 DFQATT, CDR2 SNEGSKA (reference sequence). V was clipped by 0 bases and J by 6 bases, with 17 bases between them. This CDR3 reads CSARDLGPTQAGELFF. CDR3 sequence (DNA): TGCAGTGCTAGAGATCTAGGTCCAACTCAGGCCGGGGAGCTGTTTTTT.

As for this clonotype: A much bigger clone sits one base away, suggesting this may be a read error. The chain recombines TRBV5-1 with TRBJ2-7; 8 bases are shared with TRBD1. With V trimmed by 0 bases and J by 0 bases, 2 bases remained unmatched. Germline CDR1 reads SGHRS; CDR2 reads YFSETQ. The CDR3 totals 15 residues. The CDR3 is CASSLGDRNSYEQYF. The CDR3 nucleotides read TGCGCCAGCAGCTTGGGGGACAGGAACTCCTACGAGCAGTACTTC.

This clonotype was picked up a small number of times. DNA for the CDR3: TGCGCCAGCAAAATTAGCGGGGGTGGCAATGAGCAGTTCTTC. It specifies CASKISGGGNEQFF. The chain employs TRBV10-2 and TRBJ2-1; 9 positions match TRBD2. The CDR3 is made up of 14 amino acids. J lost 6 bases, V lost 7 bases, and 7 bases had no gene match. CDR1 is WSHSY, CDR2 SAAADI, per germline.

The CDR3 is CASSQALAGGPSTDTQYF. CDR3 sequence (DNA): TGCGCCAGCAGCCAAGCGCTAGCGGGAGGGCCTTCCACAGATACGCAGTATTTT. The V call is TRBV4-3, the J call TRBJ2-3; 12 bases are a match to TRBD2. This CDR3 has 18 amino acids. Losses at the gene ends were 1 base for V and 2 bases for J; bases not matched to a gene: 7. In germline, CDR1 is LGHNA, CDR2 YSLEER.

The rearrangement uses TRBV5-1 and TRBJ2-5, with 9 nucleotides matching TRBD1. CDR1 is SGHRS, CDR2 YFSETQ, per germline. J lost 2 bases, V lost 3 bases, and 5 bases had no gene match. The CDR3 contains 15 residues. CDR3 residues: CASSSGQGYQETQYF. The CDR3 nucleotides read TGCGCCAGCAGCTCGGGACAGGGCTATCAAGAGACCCAGTACTTC.

The chain has TRBV24-1 and TRBJ1-5; 7 bases map to TRBD1. The trim removed 9 bases at V and 4 bases at J, leaving 2 bases unmatched. Germline CDR1 reads KGHDR; CDR2 reads SFDVKD. The CDR3 totals 12 residues. Here the CDR3 DNA reads TGTGCCACCGGGACAGATAATCAGCCCCAGCATTTT. Translating gives CATGTDNQPQHF.

This clonotype was seen a handful of times. This may be a read error: a much more frequent sequence differs by one nucleotide. The genes are TRBV28 and TRBJ2-7, with D perhaps TRBD1 (5 bases). Germline lookup yields CDR1 MDHEN and CDR2 SYDVKM. V gave up 3 bases and J gave up 2 bases, with 14 bases separating them. The CDR3 is 15 amino acids. The CDR3: CASSFQGIGTYEQYF. CDR3 coding DNA: TGTGCCAGCAGTTTTCAGGGTATTGGGACCTACGAGCAGTACTTC.

V gene TRBV20-1 combines with J gene TRBJ2-1; D gene ambiguous. V was shortened by 3 bases and J by 7 bases, with 16 bases between the two germline ends. CDR1 is DFQATT, CDR2 SNEGSKA, per germline (reference sequence). The CDR3 runs to 14 residues. CDR3 amino acids: CSARSGVPGNEQFF. The CDR3 DNA follows: TGCAGTGCTAGGAGTGGCGTGCCCGGAAATGAGCAGTTCTTC.

The V and J genes are TRBV5-1 and TRBJ2-7; TRBD2 matches at 11 bases. Germline V gene sequence: CDR1 SGHRS, CDR2 YFSETQ. The CDR3 length is 19 residues. Unmatched junction bases numbered 17, after V lost 0 bases and J lost 6 bases. The CDR3 loop reads CASSLAGGGSSGRASEQYF. The CDR3 DNA is TGCGCCAGCAGCTTGGCCGGTGGAGGGAGTAGCGGGAGGGCAAGCGAGCAGTACTTC.

This clonotype was recorded a few times. This chain uses TRBV4-1 with TRBJ1-1, with 8 positions matching TRBD1. The CDR3 loop spans 16 amino acids. Unmatched junction bases numbered 13, after V lost 3 bases and J lost 7 bases. Germline V lookup: CDR1 MGHRA, CDR2 YSYEKL. CDR3 bases: TGCGCCAGCAGCCAGCCCAGGGACAGGAGAGAGGGTGAAGCTTTCTTT. It codes for CASSQPRDRREGEAFF.

This clonotype was recorded a few times. The V gene is TRBV12-3 or TRBV12-4, the J gene TRBJ2-3; 9 nucleotides line up with TRBD2. V lost 3 bases, J lost 2 bases, and 9 bases stayed unmatched. The CDR3 runs 17 residues. The CDR3 sequence is CASSLRGLAGTTDTQYF. The CDR3 coding sequence is TGTGCCAGCAGTTTGCGCGGGCTAGCGGGGACCACAGATACGCAGTATTTT.

The rearrangement joins TRBV11-3 to TRBJ2-1, with 9 bases fitting TRBD2. The CDR3 is 16 residues long. Trimming removed 5 bases from V and 13 bases from J; junction bases left unmatched: 18. Germline CDR1 is SGHNT and CDR2 is YENEEA. In DNA form, the CDR3 reads TGTGCCAGCAGCGACCGGACTAGCGCGTCCCAAGAGACCCAGTTCTTC. As protein: CASSDRTSASQETQFF.

Concerning this clonotype: Sequence at one end of the junction differs from germline and may be a read error. The chain recombines TRBV12-3 or TRBV12-4 with TRBJ2-7; 10 bases map to TRBD2. The CDR3 runs 13 residues. The chain's CDR3 is CASSLAGESEQYF. CDR3 nucleotides: TGTGCCAGCAGTCTAGCGGGAGAGTCCGAGCAGTACTTC.

The chain is built from TRBV7-9 and TRBJ2-5, with unresolved D. The better agreement between TRBJ2-7 and the DNA end casts doubt on the J call. The CDR3 runs to 11 residues. From germline, CDR1 is SEHNR and CDR2 FQNEAQ (reference sequence). This chain's CDR3 is CASSRVDEQYF. CDR3 nucleotides: TGTGCCAGCAGCCGCGTGGACGAGCAGTACTTC.

As concerns this clonotype: A single base separates this from a much larger clone, so it may be a read error. The chain is built from TRBV29-1 and TRBJ2-1; 10 positions agree with TRBD2. This CDR3 region has 16 residues. The germline V gene has CDR1 SQVTM and CDR2 ANQGSEA. V lost 2 bases, J lost 2 bases, and 6 bases stayed unmatched. The CDR3 reads CSVESSGRTPYNEQFF. In DNA form, the CDR3 reads TGCAGCGTTGAAAGTAGCGGGAGGACCCCCTACAATGAGCAGTTCTTC.

V usage is TRBV12-3 or TRBV12-4 and J usage is TRBJ2-1; 8 bases line up with TRBD2. V was clipped by 11 bases and J by 9 bases; unmatched bases: 15. There are 14 residues in the CDR3. CDR3 in amino acids: CAARRAGAWVEQFF. CDR3 bases: TGTGCCGCGCGGCGAGCGGGAGCTTGGGTTGAGCAGTTCTTC.

The rearrangement joins TRBV9 to TRBJ1-2, with D unclear. V was pared by 0 bases and J by 5 bases, with 8 bases between. The germline gives CDR1 SGDLS, CDR2 YYNGEE. The CDR3 has 13 residues. The CDR3 DNA reads as TGTGCCAGCAGCGTAGACGGAACGTATGGCTACACCTTC. Translated: CASSVDGTYGYTF.

Notes on this clonotype: Being one base from a much bigger clone, this may be a read error. CDR3 in amino acids: CASSLQRVDTDTQYF. In DNA form, the CDR3 reads TGTGCCAGCAGTTTACAGCGGGTCGACACAGATACGCAGTATTTT. The J gene is TRBJ2-3, the V gene TRBV12-3 or TRBV12-4; weak D call: TRBD2 (6 bases). The CDR3 loop spans 15 amino acids. Trimming pared 2 bases from V and 2 bases from J, leaving 11 bases between.

On this clonotype itself: At one boundary the junction diverges from the germline segment, which might be a read error. This chain uses TRBV5-1 with TRBJ2-5; D possibly corresponds to TRBD1 (5 bases). Germline lookup yields CDR1 SGHRS and CDR2 YFSETQ. The length of the CDR3 is 15 residues. The CDR3 protein is CASSLTGRSRDTQYF. The CDR3 DNA is TGCGCCAGCAGCTTGACAGGCCGGAGTCGAGATACCCAGTACTTT.